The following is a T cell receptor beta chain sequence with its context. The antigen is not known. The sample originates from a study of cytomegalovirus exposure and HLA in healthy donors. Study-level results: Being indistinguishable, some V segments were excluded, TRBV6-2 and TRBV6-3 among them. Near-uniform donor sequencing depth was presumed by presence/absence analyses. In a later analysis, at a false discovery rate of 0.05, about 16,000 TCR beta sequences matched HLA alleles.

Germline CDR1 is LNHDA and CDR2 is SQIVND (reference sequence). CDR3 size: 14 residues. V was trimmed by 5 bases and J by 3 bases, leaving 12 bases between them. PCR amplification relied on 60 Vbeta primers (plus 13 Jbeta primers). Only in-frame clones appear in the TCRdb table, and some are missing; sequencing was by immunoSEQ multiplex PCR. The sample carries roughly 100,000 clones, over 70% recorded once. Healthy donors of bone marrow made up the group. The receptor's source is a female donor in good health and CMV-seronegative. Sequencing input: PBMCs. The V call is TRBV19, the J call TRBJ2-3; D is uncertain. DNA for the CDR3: TGTGCCAGTAGTTCCGCCCGGTTTACAGATACGCAGTATTTT. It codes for CASSSARFTDTQYF.